This TCR beta chain appears in the sequencing data of a study of regulatory T cells in long-lasting Graves disease. Through Arm-PCR of CDR3 regions and iRepertoire HTBI primers, TCR beta libraries were built. Using its own MiXCR run on the multiplex PCR reads, TCRdb lists one record per CDR3 protein. This table holds about 440,000 distinct CDR3 sequences, approximately 15% found once. Germline values: CDR1 MDHEN, CDR2 SYDVKM. The J segment lost 5 bases and the V segment lost 6 bases, leaving 7 bases of the junction unmatched. The CDR3 extends over 14 amino acids. This clonotype showed up many times. Its antigen remains unknown. The sample's time point: newly diagnosed GD, antithyroid drugs for less than 3 months. RNA isolated from PBMCs was used to make the TCR library. Patients came through an endocrinology department, and that department was in Xi'an, China. Overall study findings and caveats: Among samples with persistent disease, TRBV28, TRBJ1-2 and TRBJ2-5 were favored. Persistent patients shared more public clonotypes (around 3,000) than new patients (about 960).

These data also featured in a second study, about T cells in Graves' hyperthyroidism and ophthalmopathy.

This receptor was identified in a woman between 25 and 40 years old with Graves disease. V gene TRBV28 combines with J gene TRBJ1-1; TRBD1 agrees at 9 bases. This specimen was peripheral blood mononuclear cells (PBMCs), taken at new diagnosis, from a patient treated with antithyroid drugs. The CDR3, as DNA: TGTGCCAGCAGCAAACAGGGGGCGATAACTGAAGCTTTCTTT. This translates into CASSKQGAITEAFF.